The 18 T cell receptor delta chains reported below all come from one sample, sequenced in a study of gamma-delta T cells after stem cell transplantation. TCRdb reran clone calling via CATT on the RT-PCR reads. The table lists around 3,000 delta-chain clones, around 1.8% of them singletons. Material: gamma-delta T cells. The receptors come from a human donor. It is not recorded whose cells these are; they may come from a transplant donor.

As to this clone: This may be a read error: a much more frequent sequence differs by one nucleotide. The chain is built from TRDV1 and TRDJ3; TRDD3 aligns across 10 bases. Losses at the gene ends were 3 bases for V and 5 bases for J; bases not matched to a gene: 10. The CDR3 loop spans 19 amino acids. CDR1 is TSWWSYY and CDR2 is QGS in the germline V gene. CDR3 sequence: CALGDPVNWGIRDTRQMFF. DNA of the CDR3: TGTGCTCTTGGGGACCCCGTGAACTGGGGGATCCGGGACACCCGACAGATGTTTTTC.

There are many counts of this clone. A far bigger clonotype differs at one base, so this is likely a read error. The chain joins TRDV2 to TRDJ1; D might be TRDD2 or TRDD3, each matching 5 bases. Germline CDR1 and CDR2: GEAIGNYY and EKD. Trimming took off 0 bases at V and 0 bases at J, with 10 bases between the two ends. The CDR3 has 15 amino acids. This chain's CDR3 is CACDTTGLHTDKLIF. The DNA for the CDR3 is TGTGCCTGTGACACCACTGGCCTTCACACCGATAAACTCATCTTT.

This clone has only a few counts. Given a far larger clone just one base away, this is likely a sequencing read error. Other nucleotide sequences from this sample produce the same CDR3. CDR3: CACDTVTGGLRTDKLIF. The CDR3 DNA follows: TGTGCCTGTGACACCGTCACTGGGGGATTACGCACCGATAAGCTCATCTTT. V and J are TRDV2 and TRDJ1; 10 nucleotides match TRDD3. CDR3 length equals 17 residues. Germline CDR1 is GEAIGNYY and CDR2 is EKD.

A note on this clone: The protein TCRdb lists belongs to a much larger clone and differs from this DNA's translation at residue 5, which points to a read error; the protein shown is made from the DNA. The rearrangement uses TRDV2 and TRDJ1, with 7 bases matching TRDD3. Germline CDR1 is GEAIGNYY and CDR2 is EKD. V lost 2 bases and J lost 0; bases outside the gene matches: 11. The length of the CDR3 is 17 residues. CDR3 in DNA: TGTGCCTGTGACATTCTCGTTGGGGGACAATACACCGATAAACTCATCTTT. Amino acids: CACDILVGGQYTDKLIF.

This CDR3 is CACDTVSLTGGYLYTDKLIF. In DNA form, the CDR3 reads TGTGCCTGTGACACCGTATCCCTTACTGGGGGATACTTGTACACCGATAAACTCATCTTT. The chain is built from TRDV2 and TRDJ1; 12 bases match TRDD3. With 0 bases clipped from V and 0 bases from J, the junction kept 13 bases outside the gene matches. Germline CDR1 GEAIGNYY, CDR2 EKD. The CDR3 sequence is 20 residues long.

This clone was observed a handful of times. TCRdb has a much larger clone's protein, which differs at residue 3 from the translation of this DNA, likely because of a read error; what is shown is the protein translated from the DNA. This chain uses TRDV2 with TRDJ1, with 9 bases identical to TRDD3. CDR3 size: 17 residues. Looked up from germline, CDR1 is GEAIGNYY and CDR2 is EKD. The CDR3 DNA sequence: TGTGCCCGTGACGGACTGGGGGACCTTCTTAACACCGATAAACTCATCTTT. Encoded protein: CARDGLGDLLNTDKLIF.

Only a few counts were recorded for this clone. The TCRdb protein comes from a much larger clone and disagrees with this DNA's translation at residue 4, likely due to a read error; the protein given here is derived from the DNA. The CDR3 region is CACATVVGGPSEGDSWDTRQMFF. The DNA for the CDR3 is TGTGCCTGTGCCACCGTCGTTGGGGGCCCTTCGGAAGGGGACTCCTGGGACACCCGACAGATGTTTTTC. The chain couples TRDV2 to TRDJ3; possibly TRDD3 for D (6 bases). The CDR3 consists of 23 residues. The V gene's germline CDR1 is GEAIGNYY and CDR2 EKD.

In its sample, this clone ranks as medium-sized. A read error likely explains this, since a far larger clone differs by one base. V is TRDV2 and J is TRDJ1, with 10 bases lining up with TRDD3. The length of the CDR3 is 16 residues. V was pared by 1 base and J by 1 base, with 5 bases of the junction left unmatched. Germline CDR1 and CDR2: GEAIGNYY and EKD. The DNA of the CDR3 is TGTGCCTGTGACACTTTACTGGGGGATTCCACCGATAAACTCATCTTT. It codes for CACDTLLGDSTDKLIF.

This clone was observed a handful of times. This likely traces to a read error, being one base from a far larger clone. Other nucleotide sequences in the sample specify the same CDR3. V gene TRDV2 combines with J gene TRDJ1; maybe TRDD3 (6 bases). This CDR3 region has 16 residues. Between the trimmed V and J ends, which lost 4 bases and 0 bases, there was a span of 17 bases. Germline loops: CDR1 GEAIGNYY, CDR2 EKD. CDR3 amino acids: CACDEVLGTYTDKLIF. CDR3 nucleotide sequence: TGTGCCTGTGATGAGGTGCTGGGGACTTACACCGATAAACTCATCTTT.

With respect to this clone: A far larger clone lies a single base away; this is likely a read error. The sample has other DNA sequences that encode this CDR3 too. This rearrangement joins TRDV2 to TRDJ1; 13 bases align to TRDD3. This CDR3 has 19 amino acids. Per the germline V gene, CDR1 is GEAIGNYY and CDR2 is EKD. This CDR3 reads CACDTGGLGDTPSGDKLIF. The CDR3 DNA is TGTGCCTGCGACACCGGAGGACTGGGGGATACGCCGTCTGGCGATAAACTCATCTTT.

As for this clone: With only one base between it and a far larger clone, this is likely a read error. In the same sample, other DNA sequences code for this CDR3. The CDR3 nucleotides read TGCGCCTGTGACGCCTGGGGTGCCGATAAACTCATCTTT. Encoded protein: CACDAWGADKLIF. This rearrangement joins TRDV2 to TRDJ1, with a weak D call TRDD3 (6 bases). Germline V gives CDR1 GEAIGNYY, CDR2 EKD. This CDR3 is 13 amino acids long.

In this sample, this clone turned up a few times. The protein TCRdb lists belongs to a much larger clone and differs from this DNA's translation at residue 15, which points to a read error; the protein shown is made from the DNA. V usage is TRDV2 and J usage is TRDJ1; 13 nucleotides match TRDD3. The CDR3 has 18 residues. Germline CDR1 is GEAIGNYY and CDR2 is EKD. CDR3 loop: CACDTLTGGYENTDELIF. In DNA form, the CDR3 reads TGTGCCTGTGACACGCTGACTGGGGGATACGAGAACACCGATGAACTCATCTTT.

As for this clone: TCRdb records a much larger clone's protein for this DNA, with a difference at residue 6 that likely arises from a read error; the protein given is the translation of the DNA. This rearrangement joins TRDV2 to TRDJ1; TRDD3 might be the D (6 bases). Germline CDR1 GEAIGNYY, CDR2 EKD. V lost 1 base and J lost 3, with 29 bases in between. The CDR3 is 20 residues long. The CDR3 reads CACDTESLLLGAPVPDKLIF. In DNA form, the CDR3 reads TGTGCCTGTGACACAGAGTCTCTTTTGTTGGGGGCCCCCGTACCCGATAAACTCATCTTT.

A word on this clone: The mismatch at residue 11 between this DNA's translation and the TCRdb protein of a much larger clone likely reflects a read error; the protein shown is translated from the DNA. The CDR3 bases are TGTGCCTGTGACACCGTTGGGGCGTACACCAATAAACTCATCTTT. Translated, it gives CACDTVGAYTNKLIF. V and J are TRDV2 and TRDJ1; TRDD3 might be the D (5 bases). The germline V gene encodes CDR1 GEAIGNYY and CDR2 EKD. The CDR3 is 15 residues long.

As regards this clone: The protein held in TCRdb is that of a much larger clone and does not match this DNA's translation at residue 5, likely because of a read error; the protein shown is translated from the DNA. The V gene is TRDV2, the J gene TRDJ1; TRDD3 matches 13 bases. The germline V gene has CDR1 GEAIGNYY and CDR2 EKD. The CDR3 totals 18 residues. J lost 0 bases, V lost 3 bases, and 9 bases had no gene match. CDR3 residues: CACDPLTGGYENTDKLIF. Written as DNA, the CDR3 is TGTGCCTGTGACCCGCTGACTGGGGGATACGAGAACACCGATAAACTCATCTTT.

This clone appeared a few times. A far larger clone lies a single base away; this is likely a read error. J is TRDJ1 and V is TRDV2; weak D call: TRDD3 (6 bases). Germline assignment: CDR1 GEAIGNYY and CDR2 EKD. The V end lost 5 bases, the J end lost 2 bases, and 14 bases lay between the germline ends. CDR3 length: 14 amino acids. CDR3 sequence reads: CACVLVGGTDKLIF. The DNA for the CDR3 is TGTGCCTGTGTCCTAGTGGGGGGGACCGATAAACTCATCTTT.

As for this clone: A far larger clone is a single base away, which makes a read error likely. This sample also contains other DNA sequences that code for the same CDR3. This chain joins TRDV2 and TRDJ1; 7 nucleotides match TRDD3. Germline CDR1 GEAIGNYY, CDR2 EKD. The CDR3 sequence is 18 residues long. Trimming cost V 4 bases and J 0 bases; bases outside gene matches: 16. The CDR3 bases are TGTGCCTGTGAGCCTCTAACCTTACTGGGGATCCACACCGATAAACTCATCTTT. Its translation is CACEPLTLLGIHTDKLIF.

Regarding this clone: TCRdb shows a much larger clone's protein in place of this DNA's translation, and the two differ at residue 8, likely through a read error; the protein shown is translated from the DNA. V gene TRDV2 combines with J gene TRDJ1; the D gene is possibly TRDD3 (6 bases). V shed 1 base and J shed 3 bases, with 26 bases lying between them. Germline V gene sequence: CDR1 GEAIGNYY, CDR2 EKD. The CDR3 is made up of 19 amino acids. The CDR3 protein is CACDTLLLTRGSRPDKLIF. The CDR3 DNA sequence: TGTGCCTGTGACACTCTGCTTCTAACCCGGGGATCTCGTCCCGATAAACTCATCTTT.